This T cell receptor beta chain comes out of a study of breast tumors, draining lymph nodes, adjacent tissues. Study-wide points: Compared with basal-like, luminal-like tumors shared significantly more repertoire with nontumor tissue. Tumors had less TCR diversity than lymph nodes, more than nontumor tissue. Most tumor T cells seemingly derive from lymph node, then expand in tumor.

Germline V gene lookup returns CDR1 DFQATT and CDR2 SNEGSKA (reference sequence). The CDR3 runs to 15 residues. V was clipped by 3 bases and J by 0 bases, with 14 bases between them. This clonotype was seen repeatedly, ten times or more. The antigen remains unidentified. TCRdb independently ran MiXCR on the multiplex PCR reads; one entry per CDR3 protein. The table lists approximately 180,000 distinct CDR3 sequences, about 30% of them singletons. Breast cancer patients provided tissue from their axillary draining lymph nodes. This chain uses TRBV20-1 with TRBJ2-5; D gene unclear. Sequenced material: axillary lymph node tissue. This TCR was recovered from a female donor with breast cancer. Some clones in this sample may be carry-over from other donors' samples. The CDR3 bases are TGCAGTGCTAGGGCCTGGCAGACCCACCAAGAGACCCAGTACTTC. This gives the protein CSARAWQTHQETQYF.